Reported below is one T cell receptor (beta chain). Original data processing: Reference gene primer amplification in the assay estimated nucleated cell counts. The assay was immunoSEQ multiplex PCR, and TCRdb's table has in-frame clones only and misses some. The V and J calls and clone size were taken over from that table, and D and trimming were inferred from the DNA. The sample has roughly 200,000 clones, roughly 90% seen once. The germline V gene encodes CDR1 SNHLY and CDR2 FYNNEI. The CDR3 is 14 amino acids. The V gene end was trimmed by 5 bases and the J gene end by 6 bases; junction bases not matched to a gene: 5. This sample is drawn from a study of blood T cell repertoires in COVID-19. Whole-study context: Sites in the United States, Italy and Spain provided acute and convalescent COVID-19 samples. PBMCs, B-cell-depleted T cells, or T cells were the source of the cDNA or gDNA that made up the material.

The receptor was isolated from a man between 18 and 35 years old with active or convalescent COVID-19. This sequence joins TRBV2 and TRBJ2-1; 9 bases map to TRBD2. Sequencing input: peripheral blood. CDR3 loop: CASSWREGSNEQFF. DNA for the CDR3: TGTGCCAGCAGTTGGCGGGAGGGGTCCAATGAGCAGTTCTTC.